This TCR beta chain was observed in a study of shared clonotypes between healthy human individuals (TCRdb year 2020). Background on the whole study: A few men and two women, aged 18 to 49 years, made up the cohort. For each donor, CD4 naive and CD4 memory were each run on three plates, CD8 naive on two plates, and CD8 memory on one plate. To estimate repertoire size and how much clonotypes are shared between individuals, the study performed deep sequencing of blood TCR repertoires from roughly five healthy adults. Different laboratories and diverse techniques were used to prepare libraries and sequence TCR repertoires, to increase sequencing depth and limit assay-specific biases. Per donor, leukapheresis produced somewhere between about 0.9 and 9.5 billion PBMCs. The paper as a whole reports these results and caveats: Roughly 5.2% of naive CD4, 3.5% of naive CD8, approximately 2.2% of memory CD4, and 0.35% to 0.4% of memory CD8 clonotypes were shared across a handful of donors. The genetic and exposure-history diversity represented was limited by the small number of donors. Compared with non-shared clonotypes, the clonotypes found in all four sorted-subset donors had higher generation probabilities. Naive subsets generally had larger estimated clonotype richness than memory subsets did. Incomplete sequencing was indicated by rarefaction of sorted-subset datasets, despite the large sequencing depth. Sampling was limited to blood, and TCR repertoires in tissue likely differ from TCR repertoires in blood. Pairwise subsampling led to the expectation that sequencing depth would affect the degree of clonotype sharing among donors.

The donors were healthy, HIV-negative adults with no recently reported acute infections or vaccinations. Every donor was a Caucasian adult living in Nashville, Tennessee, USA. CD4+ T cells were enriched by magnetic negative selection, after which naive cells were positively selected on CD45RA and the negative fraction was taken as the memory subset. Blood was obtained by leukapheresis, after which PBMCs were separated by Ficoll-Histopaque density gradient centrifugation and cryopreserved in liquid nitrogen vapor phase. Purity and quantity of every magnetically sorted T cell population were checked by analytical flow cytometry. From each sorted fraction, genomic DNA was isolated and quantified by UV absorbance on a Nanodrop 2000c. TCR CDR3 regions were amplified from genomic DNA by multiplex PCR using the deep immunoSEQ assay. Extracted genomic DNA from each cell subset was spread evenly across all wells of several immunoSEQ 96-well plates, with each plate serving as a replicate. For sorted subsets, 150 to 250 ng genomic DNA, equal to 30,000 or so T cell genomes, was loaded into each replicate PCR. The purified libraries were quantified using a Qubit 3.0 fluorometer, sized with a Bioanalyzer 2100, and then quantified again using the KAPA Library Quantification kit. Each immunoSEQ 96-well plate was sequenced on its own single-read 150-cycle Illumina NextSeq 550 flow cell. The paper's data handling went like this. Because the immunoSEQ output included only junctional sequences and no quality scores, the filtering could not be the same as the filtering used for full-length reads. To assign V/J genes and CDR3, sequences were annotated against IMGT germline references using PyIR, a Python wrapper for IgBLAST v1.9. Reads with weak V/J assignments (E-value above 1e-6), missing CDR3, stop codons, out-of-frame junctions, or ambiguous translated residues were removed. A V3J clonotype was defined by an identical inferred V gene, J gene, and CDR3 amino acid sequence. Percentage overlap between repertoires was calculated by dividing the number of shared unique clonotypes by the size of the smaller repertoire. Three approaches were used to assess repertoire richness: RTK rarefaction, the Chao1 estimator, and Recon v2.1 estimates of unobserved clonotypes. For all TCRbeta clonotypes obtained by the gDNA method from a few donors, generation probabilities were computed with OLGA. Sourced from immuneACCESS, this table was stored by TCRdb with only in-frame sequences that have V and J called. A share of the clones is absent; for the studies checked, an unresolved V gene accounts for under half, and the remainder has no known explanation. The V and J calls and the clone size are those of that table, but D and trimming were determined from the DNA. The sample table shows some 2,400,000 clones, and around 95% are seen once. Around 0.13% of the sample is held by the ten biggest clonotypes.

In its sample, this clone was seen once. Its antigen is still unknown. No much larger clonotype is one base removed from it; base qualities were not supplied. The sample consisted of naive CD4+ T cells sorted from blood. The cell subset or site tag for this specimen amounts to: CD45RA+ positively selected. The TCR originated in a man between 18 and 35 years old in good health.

The DNA is as follows: TGTGCCATGGGTACAACGCCGGAGGGTCAGCCCCAGCATTTT. Its amino acids are CAMGTTPEGQPQHF. The chain is made from TRBV6-1 and TRBJ1-5, with an unclear D gene assignment. Its CDR3 holds 14 amino acids, cysteine through phenylalanine. The DNA shown is the 42-base CDR3, in frame from base 1. Taken from the germline V gene, the CDR1 and CDR2 loops are MNHNS and SASEGT. Trimming costs V 10 bases and J 6 bases, and their ends lie 19 bases apart.